This T cell receptor (beta chain) stems from a study of blood T cell repertoires in COVID-19 (TCRdb year 2020). Describing the broader study: Samples covering the acute and convalescent phases of COVID-19 were provided by collaborators in the United States, Italy and Spain. The prospective study material was composed of cDNA or gDNA derived from T cells, B-cell-depleted T cells, or PBMCs. Deeply sampled blood TCRbeta repertoires from subjects exposed to, actively infected with, or recovered from COVID-19 were included in the dataset. The repertoires were released in a freely available public database meant as a resource for research on the immune response to SARS-CoV-2. The samples were drawn from the first 160 participants of the ongoing ImmuneRACE study and from 1,254 subjects provided by 6 global collaborators. Nearly every sample came with metadata listing a de-identified subject ID, COVID-19 status, age in years and sex. HLA class I and class II types, where available, came from metadata supplied by the sample provider rather than from assay-based typing.

Study-wide findings and limitations: The amount of clinical and demographic metadata varied by source and participant and was provided uncurated.

Enrolling through a virtual design, the prospective study's participants ranged in age from roughly 18 to 100 years and lived across some 22 United States geographic areas. To assign participants to cohorts, the prospective study relied on clinical history that participants themselves reported in a screening survey and a study questionnaire. ImmuneRACE Cohort 3 recovered participants were defined by two consecutive negative NP/OP PCR tests, healthcare professional clearance, or symptom resolution. In the prospective study, whole blood, serum and a nasopharyngeal or oropharyngeal swab were collected from each participant by mobile phlebotomists. Over a roughly two-month period, participants in the prospective study had the option of providing additional blood draws and questionnaires. Before DNA extraction, blood samples from the prospective study were shipped at room temperature or frozen. The immunoSEQ Assay, a bias-controlled multiplex PCR, was used to amplify TCRbeta CDR3 regions from genomic DNA. On the study's bioinformatics: The number of nucleated cells in each sample was estimated by amplification of reference gene primers within the assay. To quantify the absolute abundance of each unique TCRbeta CDR3 rearrangement, sequence reads were collapsed and filtered. For each sample, productive Simpson clonality was calculated as the square root of Simpson's diversity index over productive rearrangements. Imported from immuneACCESS, the table was reduced by TCRdb to in-frame sequences with V and J called. These copies leave out some clones; in studies compared against another copy, an unresolved V gene accounts for under half, and the cause of the remainder is not known. Clonal size and the V and J genes are those of that table, whereas D and trimming came from the DNA. In all, the sample holds fewer than 350,000 clones, and 89% of those were seen once. The ten most abundant clones make up 1.7% of the sample.

According to the germline V gene, CDR1 reads SGHRS and CDR2 reads YFSETQ. The CDR3 measures 14 amino acids from cysteine to phenylalanine. Only CDR3 DNA remains: 42 bases, in frame from the first base. V is pared back by 3 bases and J by 1 base, with 10 bases lying between the germline termini. Points on this clone: The antigen this receptor binds is unknown. Base qualities are missing; no much larger clone stands one base away. This same CDR3 is encoded by further DNA sequences in the sample.

The sequence was obtained from a woman between 35 and 50 years old who had recovered from COVID-19. Here the chain combines TRBV5-1 and TRBJ1-1, and TRBD1 may be the D gene, going by 5 matching bases. Specimen: PBMCs or T cells enriched from blood (not recorded which). The nucleotide sequence reads TGCGCCAGCAGCTCTCAGGGCGGGAACACTGAAGCTTTCTTT. Its coded protein is CASSSQGGNTEAFF.